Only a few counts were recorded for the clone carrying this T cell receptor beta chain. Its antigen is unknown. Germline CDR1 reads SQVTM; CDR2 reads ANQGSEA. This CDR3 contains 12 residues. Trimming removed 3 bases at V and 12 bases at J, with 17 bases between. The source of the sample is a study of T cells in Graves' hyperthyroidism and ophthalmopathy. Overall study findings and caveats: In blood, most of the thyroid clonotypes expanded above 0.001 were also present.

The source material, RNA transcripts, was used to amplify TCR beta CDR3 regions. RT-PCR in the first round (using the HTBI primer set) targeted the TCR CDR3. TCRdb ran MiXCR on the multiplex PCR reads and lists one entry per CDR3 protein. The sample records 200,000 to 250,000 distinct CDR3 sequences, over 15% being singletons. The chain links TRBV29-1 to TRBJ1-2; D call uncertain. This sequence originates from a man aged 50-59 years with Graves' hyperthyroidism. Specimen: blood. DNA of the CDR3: TGCAGCGTTGACAAGGGATCGAGAGGCCACACCTTC. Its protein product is CSVDKGSRGHTF. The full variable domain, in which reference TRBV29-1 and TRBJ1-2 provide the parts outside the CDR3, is SAVISQKPSRDICQRGTSLTIQCQVDSQVTMMFWYRQQPGQSLTLIATANQGSEATYESGFVIDKFPISRPNLTFSTLTVSNMSPEDSSIYLCSVDKGSRGHTFGSGTRLTVV.